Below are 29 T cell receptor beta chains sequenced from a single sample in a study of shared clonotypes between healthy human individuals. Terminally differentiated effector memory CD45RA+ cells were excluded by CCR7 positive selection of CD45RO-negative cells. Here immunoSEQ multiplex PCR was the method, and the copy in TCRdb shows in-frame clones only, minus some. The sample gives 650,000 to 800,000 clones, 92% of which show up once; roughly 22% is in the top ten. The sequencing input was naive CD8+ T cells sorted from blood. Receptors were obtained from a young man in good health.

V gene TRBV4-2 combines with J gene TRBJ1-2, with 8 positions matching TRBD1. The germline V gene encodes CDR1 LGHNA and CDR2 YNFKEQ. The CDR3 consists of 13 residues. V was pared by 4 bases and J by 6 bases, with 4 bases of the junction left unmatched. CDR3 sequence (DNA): TGTGCCAGCAGCCTGGACAGGGCTGATGGCTACACCTTC. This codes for CASSLDRADGYTF.

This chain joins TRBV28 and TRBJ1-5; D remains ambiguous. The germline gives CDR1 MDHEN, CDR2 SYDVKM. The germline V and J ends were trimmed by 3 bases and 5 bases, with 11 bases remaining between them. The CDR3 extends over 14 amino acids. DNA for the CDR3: TGTGCCAGCAGTTTCGTCGCAGTTCATCAGCCCCAGCATTTT. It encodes CASSFVAVHQPQHF.

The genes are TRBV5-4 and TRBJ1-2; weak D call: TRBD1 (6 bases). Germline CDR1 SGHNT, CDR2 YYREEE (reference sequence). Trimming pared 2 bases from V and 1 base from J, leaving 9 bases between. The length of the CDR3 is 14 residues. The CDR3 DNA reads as TGTGCCAGCAGCTTCGGACAGAATAACTATGGCTACACCTTC. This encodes CASSFGQNNYGYTF. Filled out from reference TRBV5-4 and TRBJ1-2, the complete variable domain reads ETGVTQSPTHLIKTRGQQVTLRCSSQSGHNTVSWYQQALGQGPQFIFQYYREEENGRGNFPPRFSGLQFPNYSSELNVNALELDDSALYLCASSFGQNNYGYTFGSGTRLTVV.

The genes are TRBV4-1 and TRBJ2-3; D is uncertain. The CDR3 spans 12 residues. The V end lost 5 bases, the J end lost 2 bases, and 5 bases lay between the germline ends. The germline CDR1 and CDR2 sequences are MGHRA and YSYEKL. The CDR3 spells CASSTHTDTQYF. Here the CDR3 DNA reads TGCGCCAGCAGCACTCACACAGATACGCAGTATTTT.

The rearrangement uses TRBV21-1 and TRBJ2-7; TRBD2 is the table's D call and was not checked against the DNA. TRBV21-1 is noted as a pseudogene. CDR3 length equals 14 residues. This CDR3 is CASRLRRLAGEQYF. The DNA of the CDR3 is TGTGCCAGTCGCCTGCGGAGACTAGCGGGCGAGCAGTACTTC.

The chain's CDR3 is CSVEIAYEQYF. The CDR3 DNA is TGCAGCGTTGAAATTGCGTACGAGCAGTACTTC. The J gene is TRBJ2-7, the V gene TRBV29-1; D gene ambiguous. V lost 2 bases, J lost 4 bases, and 6 bases lay in between. The CDR3 length is 11 residues. CDR1 SQVTM and CDR2 ANQGSEA come from the germline V gene.

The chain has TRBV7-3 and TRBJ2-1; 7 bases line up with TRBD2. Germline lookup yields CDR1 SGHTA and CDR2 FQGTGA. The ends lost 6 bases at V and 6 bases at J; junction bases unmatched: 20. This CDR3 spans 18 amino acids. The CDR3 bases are TGTGCCAGCAGTCAATGGGGGTGGGAGGGCATCGATCCCAATGAGCAGTTCTTC. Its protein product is CASSQWGWEGIDPNEQFF. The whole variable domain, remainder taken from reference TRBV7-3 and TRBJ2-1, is GAGVSQTPSNKVTEKGKYVELRCDPISGHTALYWYRQSLGQGPEFLIYFQGTGAADDSGLPNDRFFAVRPEGSVSTLKIQRTERGDSAVYLCASSQWGWEGIDPNEQFFGPGTRLTVL.

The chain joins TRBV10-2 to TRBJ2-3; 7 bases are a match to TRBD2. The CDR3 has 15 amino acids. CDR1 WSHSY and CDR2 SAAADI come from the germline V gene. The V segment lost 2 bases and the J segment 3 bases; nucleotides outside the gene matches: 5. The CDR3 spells CASSEGGSWTDTQYF. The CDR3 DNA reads TGCGCCAGCAGTGAGGGCGGGAGTTGGACAGATACGCAGTATTTT.

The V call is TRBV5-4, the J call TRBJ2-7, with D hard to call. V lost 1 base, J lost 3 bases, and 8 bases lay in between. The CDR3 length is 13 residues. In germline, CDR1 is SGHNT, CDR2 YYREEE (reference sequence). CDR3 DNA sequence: TGTGCCAGCAGCTTGAGCCCTCTCTACGAGCAGTACTTC. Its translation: CASSLSPLYEQYF.

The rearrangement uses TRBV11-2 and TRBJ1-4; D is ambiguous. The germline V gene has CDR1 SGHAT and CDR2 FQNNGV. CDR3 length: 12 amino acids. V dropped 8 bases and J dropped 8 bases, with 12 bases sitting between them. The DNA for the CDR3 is TGTGCCAGCCTATCTGGAGGGGAAAAACTGTTTTTT. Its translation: CASLSGGEKLFF.

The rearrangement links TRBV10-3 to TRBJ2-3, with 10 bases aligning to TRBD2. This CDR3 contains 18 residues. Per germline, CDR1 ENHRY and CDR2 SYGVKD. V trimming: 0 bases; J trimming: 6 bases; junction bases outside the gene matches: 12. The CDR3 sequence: CAISESKGLASRVDTQYF. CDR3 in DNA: TGTGCCATCAGTGAGTCGAAGGGACTAGCGTCTCGAGTCGATACGCAGTATTTT.

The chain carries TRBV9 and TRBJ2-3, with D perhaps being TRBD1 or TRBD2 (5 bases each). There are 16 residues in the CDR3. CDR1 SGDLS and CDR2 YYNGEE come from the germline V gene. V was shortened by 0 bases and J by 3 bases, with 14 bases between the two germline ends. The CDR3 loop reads CASSVGEGSVTDTQYF. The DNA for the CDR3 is TGTGCCAGCAGCGTAGGTGAGGGGAGTGTTACAGATACGCAGTATTTT.

As DNA, the CDR3 is TGTGCCAGCAGTTCCGGGACGGGAACTGCAAAAGAGACCCAGTACTTC. It specifies CASSSGTGTAKETQYF. V usage is TRBV27 and J usage is TRBJ2-5, with D perhaps matching TRBD1 or TRBD2 (5 bases each). V was cut by 4 bases and J by 3 bases, with 18 bases left in between. Per the germline V gene, CDR1 is MNHEY and CDR2 is SMNVEV (reference sequence). The CDR3 consists of 16 residues.

The CDR3 reads CASSLWGATGSEQYF. The CDR3 DNA follows: TGTGCCAGCAGCTTGTGGGGGGCGACAGGGTCCGAGCAGTACTTC. The chain employs TRBV5-6 and TRBJ2-7, with D possibly matching TRBD1 (7 bases). The CDR3 is made up of 15 amino acids. V dropped 1 base and J dropped 6 bases, with 17 bases sitting between them. Germline V gene sequence: CDR1 SGHDT, CDR2 YYEEEE. Together with reference TRBV5-6 and TRBJ2-7, the CDR3 gives the full variable domain: DAGVTQSPTHLIKTRGQQVTLRCSPKSGHDTVSWYQQALGQGPQFIFQYYEEEERQRGNFPDRFSGHQFPNYSSELNVNALLLGDSALYLCASSLWGATGSEQYFGPGTRLTVT.

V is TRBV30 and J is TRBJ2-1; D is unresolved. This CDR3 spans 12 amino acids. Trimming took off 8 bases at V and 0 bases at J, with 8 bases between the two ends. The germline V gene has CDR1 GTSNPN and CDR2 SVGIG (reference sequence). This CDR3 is CARISSYNEQFF. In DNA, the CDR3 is TGTGCCCGAATATCCTCCTACAATGAGCAGTTCTTC.

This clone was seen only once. The CDR3 nucleotides are TGTGCCAGCAGTTACGGGTCACCGAACACCGGGGAGCTGTTTTTT. Translation: CASSYGSPNTGELFF. This rearrangement joins TRBV6-5 to TRBJ2-2; D gene uncertain. Germline V gene sequence: CDR1 MNHEY, CDR2 SVGAGI. The CDR3 has 15 amino acids. With 2 bases removed from V and 0 bases from J, the gap between germline ends came to 7 bases.

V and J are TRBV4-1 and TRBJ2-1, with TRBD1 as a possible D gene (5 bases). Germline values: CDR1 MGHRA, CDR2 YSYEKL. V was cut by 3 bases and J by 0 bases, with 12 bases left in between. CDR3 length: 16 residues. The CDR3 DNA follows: TGCGCCAGCAGCCAGGCCACAGGAAGCTCCTACAATGAGCAGTTCTTC. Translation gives CASSQATGSSYNEQFF.

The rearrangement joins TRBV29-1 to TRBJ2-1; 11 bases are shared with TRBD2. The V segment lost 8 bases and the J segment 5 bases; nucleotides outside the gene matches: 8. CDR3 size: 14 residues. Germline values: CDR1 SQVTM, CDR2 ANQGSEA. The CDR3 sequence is CSHTSGSLHNEQFF. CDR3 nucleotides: TGCAGCCACACTAGCGGGAGCCTGCACAATGAGCAGTTCTTC.

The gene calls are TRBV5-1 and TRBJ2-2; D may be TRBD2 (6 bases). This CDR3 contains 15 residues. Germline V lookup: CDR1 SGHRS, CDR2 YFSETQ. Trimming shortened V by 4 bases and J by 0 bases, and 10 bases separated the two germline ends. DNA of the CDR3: TGCGCCAGCAGCCGGGAGTCCGCGAACACCGGGGAGCTGTTTTTT. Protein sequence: CASSRESANTGELFF.

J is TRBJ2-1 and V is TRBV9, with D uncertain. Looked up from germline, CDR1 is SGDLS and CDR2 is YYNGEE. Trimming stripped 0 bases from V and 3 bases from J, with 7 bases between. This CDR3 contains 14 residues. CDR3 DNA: TGTGCCAGCAGCGTAGATGCTGACTACAATGAGCAGTTCTTC. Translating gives CASSVDADYNEQFF.

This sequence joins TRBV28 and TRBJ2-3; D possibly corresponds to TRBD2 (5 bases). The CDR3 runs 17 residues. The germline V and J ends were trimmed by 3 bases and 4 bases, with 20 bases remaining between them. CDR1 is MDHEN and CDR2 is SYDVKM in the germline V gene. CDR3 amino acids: CASSLVFSGKLADTQYF. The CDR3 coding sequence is TGTGCCAGCAGTTTGGTTTTCTCCGGGAAGTTAGCAGATACGCAGTATTTT.

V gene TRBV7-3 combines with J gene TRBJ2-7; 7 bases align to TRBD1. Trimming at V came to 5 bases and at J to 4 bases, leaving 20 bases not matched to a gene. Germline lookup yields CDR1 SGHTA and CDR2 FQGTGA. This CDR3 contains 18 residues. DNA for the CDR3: TGTGCCAGCAGCCCCCCGAATTTGGGACAGCTTCTAACTTACGAGCAGTACTTC. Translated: CASSPPNLGQLLTYEQYF.

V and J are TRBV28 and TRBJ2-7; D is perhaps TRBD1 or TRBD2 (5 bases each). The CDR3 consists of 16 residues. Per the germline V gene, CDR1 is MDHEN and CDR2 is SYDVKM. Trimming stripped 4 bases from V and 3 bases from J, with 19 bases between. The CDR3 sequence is CASSSPLRGYLYEQYF. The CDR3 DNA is TGTGCCAGCAGTTCCCCCCTCCGGGGCTACCTCTACGAGCAGTACTTC.

CDR3: CASSLPGSGQYF. CDR3 DNA sequence: TGTGCCAGCAGTTTACCGGGGAGCGGGCAGTACTTC. This rearrangement joins TRBV27 to TRBJ2-7; TRBD2 is a possible D gene (5 bases). The CDR3 contains 12 residues. Germline lookup yields CDR1 MNHEY and CDR2 SMNVEV (reference sequence). Trimming pared 2 bases from V and 9 bases from J, leaving 11 bases between.

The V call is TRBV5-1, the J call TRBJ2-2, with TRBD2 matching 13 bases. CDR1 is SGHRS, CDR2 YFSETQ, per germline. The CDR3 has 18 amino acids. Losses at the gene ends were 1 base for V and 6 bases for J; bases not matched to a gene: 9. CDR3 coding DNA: TGCGCCAGCAGCTTGTCCGGGACTAGCGGGACCTTGGCCGGGGAGCTGTTTTTT. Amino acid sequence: CASSLSGTSGTLAGELFF.

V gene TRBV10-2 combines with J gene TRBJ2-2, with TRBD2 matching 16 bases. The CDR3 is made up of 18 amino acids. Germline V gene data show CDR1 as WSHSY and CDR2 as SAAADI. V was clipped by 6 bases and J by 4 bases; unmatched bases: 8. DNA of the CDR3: TGCGCCAGCAGGGGGACTAGCGGGAGGGCCCTTGGCACCGGGGAGCTGTTTTTT. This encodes CASRGTSGRALGTGELFF.

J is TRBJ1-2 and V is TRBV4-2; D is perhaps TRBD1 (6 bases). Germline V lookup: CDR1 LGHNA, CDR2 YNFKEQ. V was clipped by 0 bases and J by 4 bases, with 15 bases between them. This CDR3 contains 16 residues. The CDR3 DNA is TGTGCCAGCAGCCAAGATTTGGGGGACATCGCCTATGGCTACACCTTC. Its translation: CASSQDLGDIAYGYTF.

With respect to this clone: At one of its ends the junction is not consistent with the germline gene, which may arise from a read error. This chain's CDR3 is CASSSTSSHEQYF. Written as DNA, the CDR3 is TGTGCCAGCAGCTCGACTAGCTCCCACGAGCAGTACTTC. The chain employs TRBV6-5 and TRBJ2-7; TRBD2 matches at 7 bases. This CDR3 contains 13 residues. The germline gives CDR1 MNHEY, CDR2 SVGAGI.

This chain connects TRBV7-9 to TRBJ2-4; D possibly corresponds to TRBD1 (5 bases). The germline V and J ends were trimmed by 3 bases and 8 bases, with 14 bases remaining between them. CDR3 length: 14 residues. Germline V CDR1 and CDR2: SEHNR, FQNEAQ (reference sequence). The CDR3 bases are TGTGCCAGCAGCTTGGGCACAGGATCTGACATTCAGTACTTC. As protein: CASSLGTGSDIQYF. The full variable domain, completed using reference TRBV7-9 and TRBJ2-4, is DTGVSQNPRHKITKRGQNVTFRCDPISEHNRLYWYRQTLGQGPEFLTYFQNEAQLEKSRLLSDRFSAERPKGSFSTLEIQRTEQGDSAMYLCASSLGTGSDIQYFGAGTRLSVL.